This entry lists 12 T cell receptor beta chains sequenced from one sample in a study of cytomegalovirus exposure and HLA in healthy donors. Primers: 60 Vbeta forward and 13 Jbeta reverse. Clones were sequenced by immunoSEQ multiplex PCR, and TCRdb holds only the in-frame ones, with some missing. The sample holds 76,000 or so clones, approximately 72% seen once. The sequencing sample was made of PBMCs. The receptors here all came from a woman between 40 and 55 years old in good health and CMV-seropositive.

The chain couples TRBV2 to TRBJ2-3, with D hard to call. Germline CDR1 is SNHLY and CDR2 is FYNNEI. The CDR3 runs 12 residues. Trimming took 8 bases from V and 2 from J, leaving 8 bases between them. CDR3 DNA: TGTGCCAGCGGGCGCAACACAGATACGCAGTATTTT. It encodes CASGRNTDTQYF.

The V call is TRBV12-2, the J call TRBJ1-6; the table's D call, TRBD1, was not checked against the DNA. TRBV12-2 is annotated as a pseudogene. This CDR3 spans 18 amino acids. CDR3 DNA sequence: TGTGCAAGTCGCCAATTCTTGCGCCCTTGGACAGATAATTCACCCCTCCACTTT. It codes for CASRQFLRPWTDNSPLHF.

The chain is built from TRBV5-1 and TRBJ1-1, with D possibly matching TRBD1 (5 bases). Trimming removed 1 base at V and 1 base at J, with 17 bases between. CDR1 is SGHRS and CDR2 is YFSETQ in the germline V gene. The CDR3 is 17 amino acids. The CDR3 reads CASSLSPYDSRNTEAFF. CDR3 in DNA: TGCGCCAGCAGCTTGTCCCCCTACGACAGTAGGAACACTGAAGCTTTCTTT. Filled out from reference TRBV5-1 and TRBJ1-1, the complete variable domain reads KAGVTQTPRYLIKTRGQQVTLSCSPISGHRSVSWYQQTPGQGLQFLFEYFSETQRNKGNFPGRFSGRQFSNSRSEMNVSTLELGDSALYLCASSLSPYDSRNTEAFFGQGTRLTVV.

This clone was seen a handful of times. V usage is TRBV9 and J usage is TRBJ2-3; 9 nucleotides agree with TRBD2. V gave up 1 base and J gave up 6 bases; unmatched junction bases: 6. CDR3 length: 15 amino acids. Germline V gene sequence: CDR1 SGDLS, CDR2 YYNGEE. The CDR3 here is CASSVRLAGTDTQYF. The CDR3 DNA sequence: TGTGCCAGCAGCGTACGGCTAGCGGGGACCGATACGCAGTATTTT.

The CDR3 sequence is CASSEKYKITNEKLFF. The DNA of the CDR3 is TGTGCCAGCAGTGAGAAATACAAGATAACTAATGAAAAACTGTTTTTT. This rearrangement joins TRBV25-1 to TRBJ1-4; D is undetermined. The CDR3 is made up of 16 amino acids. From germline, CDR1 is MGHDK and CDR2 SYGVNS. Between the trimmed V and J ends, which lost 3 bases and 1 base, there was a span of 12 bases. Filled out from reference TRBV25-1 and TRBJ1-4, the complete variable domain reads EADIYQTPRYLVIGTGKKITLECSQTMGHDKMYWYQQDPGMELHLIHYSYGVNSTEKGDLSSESTVSRIRTEHFPLTLESARPSHTSQYLCASSEKYKITNEKLFFGSGTQLSVL.

The CDR3 loop is CASGQKGVGNQPQHF. In DNA form, the CDR3 reads TGTGCCAGCGGACAGAAGGGGGTCGGGAATCAGCCCCAGCATTTT. This sequence joins TRBV28 and TRBJ1-5; possibly TRBD1 for D (6 bases). V was shortened by 8 bases and J by 4 bases, with 18 bases between the two germline ends. Germline CDR1 is MDHEN and CDR2 is SYDVKM. CDR3 length: 15 amino acids.

This chain connects TRBV4-3 to TRBJ1-2, with D perhaps matching TRBD1 (5 bases). CDR3 length: 13 residues. Germline CDR1 and CDR2: LGHNA and YSLEER. V lost 1 base, J lost 5 bases, and 8 bases lay in between. Written as DNA, the CDR3 is TGCGCCAGCAGCCAAGGCGGGACGTATGGCTACACCTTC. It encodes CASSQGGTYGYTF.

The gene calls are TRBV5-4 and TRBJ2-5, with 7 bases matching TRBD2. Germline trimming cut 5 bases from V and 2 bases from J; bases unmatched to any gene: 9. Per the germline V gene, CDR1 is SGHNT and CDR2 is YYREEE (reference sequence). This CDR3 is 15 amino acids long. CDR3 sequence (DNA): TGTGCCAGCAGGAGAGGCGGGGGTAGACAAGAGACCCAGTACTTC. It translates to CASRRGGGRQETQYF.

The J gene is TRBJ2-3, the V gene TRBV5-4; 10 positions agree with TRBD2. Germline lookup yields CDR1 SGHNT and CDR2 YYREEE (reference sequence). The CDR3 has 17 amino acids. Trimming took 5 bases from V and 4 from J; bases not matched to a gene: 13. For the CDR3, the DNA is TGTGCCAGCAGTTTCCATGCCAGCGGGGGGGCCTCAGATACGCAGTATTTT. It translates to CASSFHASGGASDTQYF.

The V gene is TRBV13, the J gene TRBJ2-2, with a tentative D call TRBD1 (6 bases). The CDR3 totals 16 residues. CDR1 is PRHDT and CDR2 is FYEKMQ in the germline V gene (reference sequence). Trimming removed 5 bases from V and 0 bases from J, with 13 bases in between. For the CDR3, the DNA is TGTGCCAGCAGCCGTCCGGGACACGCGAACACCGGGGAGCTGTTTTTT. Translated: CASSRPGHANTGELFF.

Details on this clone: The sample carries other DNA sequences with the same CDR3. This chain connects TRBV6-6 to TRBJ2-1; D is undetermined. CDR3 length: 12 amino acids. The ends were cut back, 0 bases at V and 7 bases at J, with 4 bases in the middle. Germline V CDR1 and CDR2: MNHNY, SVGAGI (reference sequence). This CDR3 reads CASSYSLNEQFF. The CDR3 nucleotides are TGTGCCAGCAGTTACTCTCTGAATGAGCAGTTCTTC.

The rearrangement uses TRBV5-5 and TRBJ1-1, with 12 bases identical to TRBD1. The V gene end was trimmed by 4 bases and the J gene end by 6 bases; junction bases not matched to a gene: 4. The germline CDR1 and CDR2 sequences are SGHKS and YYEKEE (reference sequence). The CDR3 is made up of 14 amino acids. The chain's CDR3 is CASSPGTGGPEAFF. CDR3 nucleotide sequence: TGTGCCAGCAGCCCCGGGACAGGGGGCCCTGAAGCTTTCTTT.